Described below is a single T cell receptor (beta chain) sequence and its context. Its antigen is currently unknown. The junction does not match germline at one end; this may be a read error. The 5'RACE template-switching step produced TCR cDNA and added a universal primer site and UMIs. MiXCR was run by TCRdb on the 5' RACE reads, yielding one entry per CDR3 protein. This table has over 150,000 distinct CDR3 sequences, less than 9% appearing once. This specimen belongs to a study of T cells after yellow fever vaccination. The germline V gene encodes CDR1 MDHEN and CDR2 SYDVKM. The length of the CDR3 is 12 residues. The study's findings and limits: Clones from primary vaccination mostly reappeared after the booster (roughly 95% CD4, just over 85% CD8). The secondary response was weaker, and its peak arrived faster, on day 5 versus 15.

The sequencing here drew on CD4+ T cells sorted from PBMCs, taken 5 to 6 days after the first yellow fever vaccination. The chain employs TRBV28 and TRBJ1-4; 8 bases align to TRBD1. This clonotype was sampled from a young man who received the YFV17D yellow fever vaccine. The CDR3 region has the DNA TGTGCCAGCAGTTTGGGGGGACAGGCTACGATTTTT. This gives the protein CASSLGGQATIF.